This T cell receptor (beta chain) is from a study of blood T cells in healthy people across ages. Caucasian individuals from Russia who were healthy and aged about 6 to 90 acted as donors. Between the trimmed V and J ends, which lost 3 bases and 7 bases, there was a span of 12 bases. The CDR3 runs to 13 residues. Germline CDR1 and CDR2: SEHNR and FQNEAQ (reference sequence). It was with a sample-barcoded 5' primer and a J-beta primer mix that a second PCR of roughly 7 to 12 cycles was run. TCRdb fed the 5' RACE reads into MiXCR, producing one record per CDR3 protein. The repertoire consists of approximately 900,000 distinct CDR3 sequences, with roughly 28% occurring once and the leading ten covering 10%. This same sample was also taken into another study, of T cells of mothers and their children.

This clonotype was sampled from a woman aged 40 to 50 in good health. This sequence joins TRBV7-9 and TRBJ1-1; D not resolved. Sequences were obtained from blood. CDR3 sequence (DNA): TGTGCCAGCAGCTTGGCCGCCGCGCTTGAAGCTTTCTTT. It specifies CASSLAAALEAFF.